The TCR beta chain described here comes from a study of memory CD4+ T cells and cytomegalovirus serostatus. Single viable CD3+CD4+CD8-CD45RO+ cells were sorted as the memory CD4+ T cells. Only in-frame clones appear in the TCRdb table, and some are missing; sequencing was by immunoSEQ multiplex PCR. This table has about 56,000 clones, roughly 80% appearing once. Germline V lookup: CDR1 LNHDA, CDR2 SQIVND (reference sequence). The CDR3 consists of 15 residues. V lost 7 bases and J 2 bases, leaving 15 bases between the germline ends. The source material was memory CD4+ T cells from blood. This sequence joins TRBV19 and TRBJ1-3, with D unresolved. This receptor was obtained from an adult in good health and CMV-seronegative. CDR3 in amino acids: CASNPAPGTGNTIYF. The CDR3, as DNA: TGTGCCAGTAATCCAGCCCCGGGGACTGGAAACACCATATATTTT.